Shown below are 8 T cell receptor beta chains from a single sample sequenced in a study of blood T cell repertoires in COVID-19 (dated by TCRdb to the early 2020s). Libraries were made using the immunoSEQ multiplex PCR assay. TCRdb holds this immuneACCESS table with in-frame rearrangements only. Some clones are missing; in checked studies, unresolved V genes explain under half, and the rest has no known cause. The sample profile shows 30,000 to 45,000 clones; roughly 80% of them were found once. Of the sample, approximately 30% falls within the top ten clones. The sample taken for sequencing was peripheral blood. Every receptor here comes from an elderly man with active or convalescent COVID-19.

The chain joins TRBV9 to TRBJ2-3, with 8 bases matching TRBD2. This CDR3 is 16 amino acids long. The germline CDR1 and CDR2 sequences are SGDLS and YYNGEE. Trimming cost V 0 bases and J 4 bases; bases outside gene matches: 7. Written as DNA, the CDR3 is TGTGCCAGCAGCGTAGGACCGGGAGGGGAGGCAGATACGCAGTATTTT. Translated, it gives CASSVGPGGEADTQYF.

V usage is TRBV19 and J usage is TRBJ1-5; maybe TRBD1 (5 bases). The V end was cut by 4 bases, the J end by 6 bases, with 13 bases between. The CDR3 sequence is 14 residues long. Germline assignment: CDR1 LNHDA and CDR2 SQIVND (reference sequence). The DNA of the CDR3 is TGTGCCAGTAGTAAGGGGATGGAGCTTCAGCCCCAGCATTTT. Its protein is CASSKGMELQPQHF.

The chain employs TRBV5-1 and TRBJ1-1; maybe TRBD1 (5 bases). V shed 0 bases and J shed 1 base, with 10 bases lying between them. Germline CDR1 and CDR2: SGHRS and YFSETQ. This CDR3 has 15 amino acids. Here the CDR3 DNA reads TGCGCCAGCAGCTTGGGAACAGGCAAGAACACTGAAGCTTTCTTT. As protein: CASSLGTGKNTEAFF.

The chain is built from TRBV3-1 (or the pseudogene TRBV3-2) and TRBJ2-1, with D unresolved. The CDR3 length is 15 residues. The V and J ends lost 1 base and 2 bases respectively, with 9 bases between them. The germline gives CDR1 LGHDT, CDR2 YNNKEL (reference sequence). CDR3 protein: CASSQARHTYNEQFF. CDR3 DNA: TGTGCCAGCAGCCAAGCACGACACACCTACAATGAGCAGTTCTTC.

The rearrangement uses TRBV5-6 and TRBJ2-3, with D unclear. The CDR3 sequence is 16 residues long. Trimming removed 1 base at V and 0 bases at J, with 12 bases between. Per the germline V gene, CDR1 is SGHDT and CDR2 is YYEEEE. The CDR3 DNA reads TGTGCCAGCAGCTTGACTGTCGCCACTAGCACAGATACGCAGTATTTT. This translates into CASSLTVATSTDTQYF.

The chain joins TRBV7-2 to TRBJ2-5, with 14 bases fitting TRBD2. V dropped 4 bases and J dropped 4; count of bases not matched to a gene: 11. The CDR3 totals 18 residues. Germline-derived CDR1 and CDR2 are SGHTA and FQGNSA. CDR3 DNA: TGTGCCAGCAGCTACCTGACTAGCGGGGGGGCCGTAGGAGAGACCCAGTACTTC. This translates into CASSYLTSGGAVGETQYF. Full variable domain (outside the CDR3, taken from reference TRBV7-2 and TRBJ2-5): GAGVSQSPSNKVTEKGKDVELRCDPISGHTALYWYRQSLGQGLEFLIYFQGNSAPDKSGLPSDRFSAERTGGSVSTLTIQRTQQEDSAVYLCASSYLTSGGAVGETQYFGPGTRLLVL.

The rearrangement joins TRBV7-8 to TRBJ2-7, with TRBD1 matching 7 bases. The CDR3 loop spans 15 amino acids. Trimming at V came to 2 bases and at J to 1 base, leaving 5 bases not matched to a gene. Germline CDR1 SGHVS, CDR2 FQNEAQ. CDR3 in amino acids: CASSLRTGHSYEQYF. The CDR3 bases are TGTGCCAGCAGCTTAAGGACAGGCCATTCCTACGAGCAGTACTTC.

The chain joins TRBV12-5 to TRBJ1-2, with 10 bases that match TRBD1. J was trimmed by 6 bases and V by 5 bases; bases with no gene match: 6. This CDR3 region has 14 residues. The germline V gene has CDR1 LGHNT and CDR2 FRNRAP. This chain's CDR3 is CASGTRQGAHGYTF. For the CDR3, the DNA is TGTGCTAGTGGTACGCGACAGGGGGCGCATGGCTACACCTTC.